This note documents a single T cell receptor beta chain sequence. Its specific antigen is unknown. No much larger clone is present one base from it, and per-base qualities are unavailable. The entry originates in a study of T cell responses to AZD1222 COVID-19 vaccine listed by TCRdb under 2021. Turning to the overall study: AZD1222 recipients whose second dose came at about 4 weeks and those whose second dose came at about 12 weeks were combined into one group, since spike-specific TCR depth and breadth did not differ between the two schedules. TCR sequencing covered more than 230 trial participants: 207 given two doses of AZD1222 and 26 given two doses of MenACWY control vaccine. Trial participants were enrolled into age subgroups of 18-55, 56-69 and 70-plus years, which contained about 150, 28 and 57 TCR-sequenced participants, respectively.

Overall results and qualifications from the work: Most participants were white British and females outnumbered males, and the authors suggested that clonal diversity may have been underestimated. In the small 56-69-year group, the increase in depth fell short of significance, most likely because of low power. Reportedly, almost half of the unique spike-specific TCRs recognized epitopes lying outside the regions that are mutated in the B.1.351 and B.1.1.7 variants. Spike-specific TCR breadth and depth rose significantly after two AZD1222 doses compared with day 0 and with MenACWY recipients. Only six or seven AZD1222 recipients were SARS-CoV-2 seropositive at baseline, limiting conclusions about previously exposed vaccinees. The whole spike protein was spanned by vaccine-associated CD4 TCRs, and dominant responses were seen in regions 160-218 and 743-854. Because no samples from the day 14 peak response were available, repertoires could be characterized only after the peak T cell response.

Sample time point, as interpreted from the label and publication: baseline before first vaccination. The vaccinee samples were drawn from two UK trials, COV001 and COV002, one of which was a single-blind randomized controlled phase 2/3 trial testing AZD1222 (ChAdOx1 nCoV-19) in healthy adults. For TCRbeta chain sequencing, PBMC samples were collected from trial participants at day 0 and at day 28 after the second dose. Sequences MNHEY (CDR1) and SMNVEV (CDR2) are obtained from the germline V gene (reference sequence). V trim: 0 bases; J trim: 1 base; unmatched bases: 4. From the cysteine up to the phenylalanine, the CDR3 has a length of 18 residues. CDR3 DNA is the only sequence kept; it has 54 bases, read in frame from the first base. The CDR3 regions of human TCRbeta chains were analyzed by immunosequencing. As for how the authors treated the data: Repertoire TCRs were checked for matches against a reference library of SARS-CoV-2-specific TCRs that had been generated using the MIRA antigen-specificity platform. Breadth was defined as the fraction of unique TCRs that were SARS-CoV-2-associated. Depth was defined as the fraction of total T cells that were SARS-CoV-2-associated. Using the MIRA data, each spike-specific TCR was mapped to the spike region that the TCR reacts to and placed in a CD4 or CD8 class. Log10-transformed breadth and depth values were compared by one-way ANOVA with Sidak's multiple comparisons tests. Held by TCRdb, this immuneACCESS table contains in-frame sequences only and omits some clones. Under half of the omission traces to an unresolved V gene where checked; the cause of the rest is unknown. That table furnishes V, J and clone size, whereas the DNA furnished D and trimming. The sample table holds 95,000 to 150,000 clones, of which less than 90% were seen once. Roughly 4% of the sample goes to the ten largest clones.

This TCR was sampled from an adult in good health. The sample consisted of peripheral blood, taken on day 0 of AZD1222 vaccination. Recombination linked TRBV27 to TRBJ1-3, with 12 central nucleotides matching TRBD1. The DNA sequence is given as TGTGCCAGCAGTTTATCCGGGACAGGGGGCCTGTCTGGAAACACCATATATTTT. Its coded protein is CASSLSGTGGLSGNTIYF.